The text below deals with one T cell receptor (beta chain). This clonotype was detected only a few times. Which antigen it targets is not known. No clone much larger than this one lies a single base away; base qualities are absent. This specimen comes from a study of T-cell memory formation after mild COVID-19 (TCRdb year 2021). Background for the entire study: Most TCR sequence clusters were specific to one of the two donors. Two young, previously healthy adult volunteers, one female and one male, were included in the cohort. In two donors, T-cell clones that expanded and contracted after mild COVID-19 were followed by sequencing TCRalpha and TCRbeta repertoires longitudinally.

What the study reported, not specific to this receptor: Contracting CD4+ clones turned up mainly in the CM and EM memory subsets, whereas EMRA was where CD8+ clones were enriched. Some responding clones were detected in pre-infection memory, which suggested that pre-existing cross-reactive memory T cells had joined the SARS-CoV-2 response. Clones that contracted from day 15 to 85 showed balanced CD4/CD8 phenotypes, whereas a second wave of clones that expanded from day 15 to 37 leaned towards CD4+. Only two mild cases were covered in the study, and larger cohorts including severe cases with pre-infection samples were considered necessary. The second-wave clones that peaked on day 37 were not confirmed to be SARS-CoV-2 specific.

This sample was sequenced with an Illumina NovaSeq 6000. TCRalpha and TCRbeta cDNA libraries were built by 5'RACE with constant-segment primers, adding sample barcodes and unique molecular identifiers. RNA was extracted from every sample with Trizol reagent. The libraries were amplified in two PCR steps, and the second step added a second sample barcode and Illumina TruSeq adapters. Sequencing of libraries was performed on an Illumina NovaSeq with 2 x 150 bp paired-end reads. The original methods were these. Demultiplexing of reads and collapsing into UMI-guided consensus sequences were performed with migec v1.2.7. Using mixcr v2.1.11, the UMI consensuses were aligned to TRA and TRB V and J templates and assembled into clonotypes. A clonotype was counted as expanded or contracted only if both edgeR and NoisET called the change significant, with noise models trained on biological replicates. For edgeR calls, a false discovery rate-adjusted p below 0.01 and a log2 fold-change threshold of 1 were applied. PCA with hierarchical clustering of max-normalized trajectories of the 1000 most abundant clonotypes was used as exploratory dynamics analysis. The CD4 or CD8 phenotype of responding clones was assigned using the separately sequenced CD4+ and CD8+ repertoires. TCRdb cleaned the public reads at Q25 with fastp, built clones with MiXCR and kept in-frame beta chains. Every entry covers one CDR3 protein and lists the most common genes and DNA from its rows. TCRdb, not the authors, supplied the V and J calls. The sample table shows around 510,000 distinct CDR3 sequences, and less than 25% are seen once. About 8.7% of the sample belongs to the ten largest clones.

Ficoll-Paque density gradient centrifugation was the method used to isolate PBMCs. This sequence was found in an adult woman who had mild COVID-19 (a few samples of this study predate the infection). The sample titles of this study are shuffled in the database, so cell type and time point are left out; the donor was told from shared clones. Sequencing was performed on PBMCs or a T cell subset sorted from them (not recorded which).

At the DNA level, the sequence is TGCGCCAGCAGCTTGGGGGACCGCCCAGGCGACGAGCAGTACTTC. Translated, this is CASSLGDRPGDEQYF. The chain was built from TRBV5-1 and TRBJ2-7; the D gene is possibly TRBD1 or TRBD2, with 5 bases matching each. Its CDR3 holds 15 amino acids, cysteine through phenylalanine. The entry retains the CDR3 DNA only, 45 bases that are in frame from base 1. Reading the germline V gene gives CDR1 SGHRS and CDR2 YFSETQ. Relative to germline, V is 0 bases shorter and J is 5 bases shorter, with 15 bases between their ends.